These T cell receptor beta chains were read from a single sample in a study of OX40 agonist ivuxolimab in advanced cancers. Generated by immunoSEQ multiplex PCR, the TCRdb table keeps only in-frame clones and is missing some. The data contain about 8,000 clones, 55% to 75% of them singletons. The sample was CD4+ or CD8+ T cells sorted from blood, taken in a trial of the OX40 agonist ivuxolimab. These receptors all stem from an adult with an advanced solid tumor such as melanoma, head and neck, liver or kidney cancer. The CDR3 runs from the conserved cysteine through the conserved F or W. Each record gives: CDR3 DNA, CDR3 protein, CDR3 length, J gene, clone size, V gene, D gene. The D gene is left open where the match is weak. Clone sizes are given selectively: once, few, many, or a class where the clone is expanded.

cdr3_nt: TGCGCCAGCAGCCAAGAAGGGCAGGGGAAGAACGCTGAAGCTTTCTTT
cdr3_aa: CASSQEGQGKNAEAFF
cdr3_length: 16
j_call: TRBJ1-1
clone_size: few
v_call: TRBV4-1
d_call: -

cdr3_nt: TGTGCCAGCAGCCGGCTAGCGACGAATACCTACGAGCAGTACTTC
cdr3_aa: CASSRLATNTYEQYF
cdr3_length: 15
j_call: TRBJ2-7
clone_size: -
v_call: TRBV5-6
d_call: -

cdr3_nt: TGCAGCGTTGTGGCGGGAGAATATGGCTACACCTTC
cdr3_aa: CSVVAGEYGYTF
cdr3_length: 12
j_call: TRBJ1-2
clone_size: few
v_call: TRBV29-1
d_call: -

cdr3_nt: TGTGCCAGCAGTGGGAGGGATGAGGACAGGGGCCCCAGCTCCTACAATGAGCAGTTCTTC
cdr3_aa: CASSGRDEDRGPSSYNEQFF
cdr3_length: 20
j_call: TRBJ2-1
clone_size: -
v_call: TRBV13
d_call: TRBD1

cdr3_nt: TGTGCCAGCAGTTACTCCGGGGGGGAGCTGTTTTTT
cdr3_aa: CASSYSGGELFF
cdr3_length: 12
j_call: TRBJ2-2
clone_size: -
v_call: TRBV6-5
d_call: -

cdr3_nt: TGTGCCAGCAGTGAGTACCTCTCCTACAATGAGCAGTTCTTC
cdr3_aa: CASSEYLSYNEQFF
cdr3_length: 14
j_call: TRBJ2-1
clone_size: -
v_call: TRBV2
d_call: -

cdr3_nt: TGTGCCAGCAGCCAAGGTCCGACGGACAATTATGAGCAGTTCTTC
cdr3_aa: CASSQGPTDNYEQFF
cdr3_length: 15
j_call: TRBJ2-1
clone_size: -
v_call: TRBV4-2
d_call: -

cdr3_nt: TGTGCCAGCAGCCCCGACAGGGTTTCACCCCTCCACTTT
cdr3_aa: CASSPDRVSPLHF
cdr3_length: 13
j_call: TRBJ1-6
clone_size: -
v_call: TRBV5-6
d_call: TRBD1

cdr3_nt: TGTGCCAGCAGCCCACTAGCGGGGGGTCCTCAAGAGACCCAGTACTTC
cdr3_aa: CASSPLAGGPQETQYF
cdr3_length: 16
j_call: TRBJ2-5
clone_size: -
v_call: TRBV7-3
d_call: TRBD2

cdr3_nt: TGTGCCAGCAGTCCGAGCGAAGCCTACAATGAGCAGTTCTTC
cdr3_aa: CASSPSEAYNEQFF
cdr3_length: 14
j_call: TRBJ2-1
clone_size: -
v_call: TRBV6-6
d_call: -

cdr3_nt: TGTGCCAGCAGCTTAGCGGACAGGGCTAATTCACCCCTCCACTTT
cdr3_aa: CASSLADRANSPLHF
cdr3_length: 15
j_call: TRBJ1-6
clone_size: few
v_call: TRBV7-6
d_call: TRBD1

cdr3_nt: TGTGCCAGCAGCGTAGCCACAGGCAATGAGCAGTTCTTC
cdr3_aa: CASSVATGNEQFF
cdr3_length: 13
j_call: TRBJ2-1
clone_size: -
v_call: TRBV9
d_call: -

cdr3_nt: TGCGCCAGCAGCCAAGCCACAGGAAAAGAGACCCAGTACTTC
cdr3_aa: CASSQATGKETQYF
cdr3_length: 14
j_call: TRBJ2-5
clone_size: -
v_call: TRBV4-3
d_call: -

cdr3_nt: TGTGCCAGCAGTTCCACTACAGGGCGGCCTTCTAGGGATGAAAAACTGTTTTTT
cdr3_aa: CASSSTTGRPSRDEKLFF
cdr3_length: 18
j_call: TRBJ1-4
clone_size: -
v_call: TRBV27
d_call: -

cdr3_nt: TGTGCCATCAGTGGGGGACAGGGGGACACTGAAGCTTTCTTT
cdr3_aa: CAISGGQGDTEAFF
cdr3_length: 14
j_call: TRBJ1-1
clone_size: -
v_call: TRBV10-3
d_call: TRBD1

cdr3_nt: TGTGCCAGCAGTTTGGGGGGGCGCGCCCACGAGCAGTACTTC
cdr3_aa: CASSLGGRAHEQYF
cdr3_length: 14
j_call: TRBJ2-7
clone_size: -
v_call: TRBV6-5
d_call: -

cdr3_nt: TGTGCCAGCAGTTTATATGGGGGGAGCTCCTACAATGAGCAGTTCTTC
cdr3_aa: CASSLYGGSSYNEQFF
cdr3_length: 16
j_call: TRBJ2-1
clone_size: few
v_call: TRBV28
d_call: -

cdr3_nt: TGTGCCACCAGCATCGTCCGTCAGGGGGAGCAGTTCTTC
cdr3_aa: CATSIVRQGEQFF
cdr3_length: 13
j_call: TRBJ2-1
clone_size: -
v_call: TRBV15
d_call: -

cdr3_nt: TGTGCCAGCAGTTACTCCGCCGCAGGGAGACGAATCACTGAAGCTTTCTTT
cdr3_aa: CASSYSAAGRRITEAFF
cdr3_length: 17
j_call: TRBJ1-1
clone_size: -
v_call: TRBV6-7
d_call: -

cdr3_nt: TGTGCCAGCAGCACCGTTCACACCATATATTTT
cdr3_aa: CASSTVHTIYF
cdr3_length: 11
j_call: TRBJ1-3
clone_size: -
v_call: TRBV9
d_call: -

cdr3_nt: TGTGCCAGCAGCTTCCCTAATTACTATGGCTACACCTTC
cdr3_aa: CASSFPNYYGYTF
cdr3_length: 13
j_call: TRBJ1-2
clone_size: -
v_call: TRBV7-9
d_call: -

cdr3_nt: TGTGCCAGCAGTCAAGGGGACAGGGGGTACACTGAAGCTTTCTTT
cdr3_aa: CASSQGDRGYTEAFF
cdr3_length: 15
j_call: TRBJ1-1
clone_size: once
v_call: TRBV6-4
d_call: TRBD1

cdr3_nt: TGCGCCAGCAGCCCACAGGGATTCACTGAAGCTTTCTTT
cdr3_aa: CASSPQGFTEAFF
cdr3_length: 13
j_call: TRBJ1-1
clone_size: -
v_call: TRBV4-1
d_call: -

cdr3_nt: TGCGCCAGCAGCCCAAACAGGAACACTGAAGCTTTCTTT
cdr3_aa: CASSPNRNTEAFF
cdr3_length: 13
j_call: TRBJ1-1
clone_size: -
v_call: TRBV5-4
d_call: -

cdr3_nt: TGTGCCCTAGAACCTGGGAACACTGAAGCTTTCTTT
cdr3_aa: CALEPGNTEAFF
cdr3_length: 12
j_call: TRBJ1-1
clone_size: -
v_call: TRBV6-1
d_call: -

cdr3_nt: TGCGCCAGCAGACGGACAGACACCATGAACACTGAAGCTTTCTTT
cdr3_aa: CASRRTDTMNTEAFF
cdr3_length: 15
j_call: TRBJ1-1
clone_size: -
v_call: TRBV4-1
d_call: -

cdr3_nt: TGTGCCAGCAGCCCGCTGATTCCCTCGGGGACCGGGGAGCTGTTTTTT
cdr3_aa: CASSPLIPSGTGELFF
cdr3_length: 16
j_call: TRBJ2-2
clone_size: -
v_call: TRBV7-9
d_call: -

cdr3_nt: TGTGCCAGCAGGGGGGGAGGCGAGCAGTACTTC
cdr3_aa: CASRGGGEQYF
cdr3_length: 11
j_call: TRBJ2-7
clone_size: -
v_call: TRBV6-4
d_call: -

cdr3_nt: TGCGCCAGCAGCCACCCTCGGGGGGGAGTCACCGGGGAGCTGTTTTTT
cdr3_aa: CASSHPRGGVTGELFF
cdr3_length: 16
j_call: TRBJ2-2
clone_size: -
v_call: TRBV4-1
d_call: TRBD2

cdr3_nt: TGTGCCAGCAGCCTTAGCGGGGGTCGGCGGGAGCAGTACTTC
cdr3_aa: CASSLSGGRREQYF
cdr3_length: 14
j_call: TRBJ2-7
clone_size: -
v_call: TRBV7-6
d_call: TRBD2

cdr3_nt: TGTGCCAGCAGCGTCAAGGGGGATAGCAATCAGCCCCAGCATTTT
cdr3_aa: CASSVKGDSNQPQHF
cdr3_length: 15
j_call: TRBJ1-5
clone_size: -
v_call: TRBV2
d_call: -

cdr3_nt: TGTGCCAGCAGTGGCGGACAGGGGGCAGATACGCAGTATTTT
cdr3_aa: CASSGGQGADTQYF
cdr3_length: 14
j_call: TRBJ2-3
clone_size: -
v_call: TRBV6-1
d_call: TRBD1

cdr3_nt: TGTGCCAGCAGACTGACAGGGGGCACTGAAAAACTGTTTTTT
cdr3_aa: CASRLTGGTEKLFF
cdr3_length: 14
j_call: TRBJ1-4
clone_size: -
v_call: TRBV2
d_call: TRBD1

cdr3_nt: TGCGCCAGCAGCCATCCTAGCAGCTCTAGCACAGATACGCAGTATTTT
cdr3_aa: CASSHPSSSSTDTQYF
cdr3_length: 16
j_call: TRBJ2-3
clone_size: -
v_call: TRBV4-1
d_call: -

cdr3_nt: TGTGCCAGCAGTGAAACGCTAACAGGGAGCACAGATACGCAGTATTTT
cdr3_aa: CASSETLTGSTDTQYF
cdr3_length: 16
j_call: TRBJ2-3
clone_size: -
v_call: TRBV2
d_call: -

cdr3_nt: TGTGCCAGCAGTAGGGGGACTTCCCTAAATGAGCAGTTCTTC
cdr3_aa: CASSRGTSLNEQFF
cdr3_length: 14
j_call: TRBJ2-1
clone_size: -
v_call: TRBV27
d_call: -

cdr3_nt: TGTGCCAGCAGTTACGCCAGCCCAGATACGCAGTATTTT
cdr3_aa: CASSYASPDTQYF
cdr3_length: 13
j_call: TRBJ2-3
clone_size: -
v_call: TRBV6-6
d_call: -

cdr3_nt: TGCGCCAGCAGTGCCTTGGGGGGGTCTGGCTACACCTTC
cdr3_aa: CASSALGGSGYTF
cdr3_length: 13
j_call: TRBJ1-2
clone_size: -
v_call: TRBV10-1
d_call: -

cdr3_nt: TGTGCCAGCAGCTTGTATCTCTATGGGAGCGGGGAGCTGTTTTTT
cdr3_aa: CASSLYLYGSGELFF
cdr3_length: 15
j_call: TRBJ2-2
clone_size: -
v_call: TRBV7-3
d_call: -

cdr3_nt: TGTGCCAGCAGCCTGGACGACTATGGCTACACCTTC
cdr3_aa: CASSLDDYGYTF
cdr3_length: 12
j_call: TRBJ1-2
clone_size: -
v_call: TRBV9
d_call: -

cdr3_nt: TGTGCCAGCAGTGATACAGCGGGAGGCACAGATACGCAGTATTTT
cdr3_aa: CASSDTAGGTDTQYF
cdr3_length: 15
j_call: TRBJ2-3
clone_size: -
v_call: TRBV6-4
d_call: TRBD2

cdr3_nt: TGTGCCAGCAGCTTAGAAGGGATGGGCAATTCACCCCTCCACTTT
cdr3_aa: CASSLEGMGNSPLHF
cdr3_length: 15
j_call: TRBJ1-6
clone_size: -
v_call: TRBV7-8
d_call: -

cdr3_nt: TGTGCCAGCAGTTTAATGAGATTTTCTGCGGAGACCCAGTACTTC
cdr3_aa: CASSLMRFSAETQYF
cdr3_length: 15
j_call: TRBJ2-5
clone_size: -
v_call: TRBV7-4
d_call: -

cdr3_nt: TGTGCCAGCAGCTTAGGGGGTTCCGACGGCTACACCTTC
cdr3_aa: CASSLGGSDGYTF
cdr3_length: 13
j_call: TRBJ1-2
clone_size: -
v_call: TRBV7-3
d_call: -